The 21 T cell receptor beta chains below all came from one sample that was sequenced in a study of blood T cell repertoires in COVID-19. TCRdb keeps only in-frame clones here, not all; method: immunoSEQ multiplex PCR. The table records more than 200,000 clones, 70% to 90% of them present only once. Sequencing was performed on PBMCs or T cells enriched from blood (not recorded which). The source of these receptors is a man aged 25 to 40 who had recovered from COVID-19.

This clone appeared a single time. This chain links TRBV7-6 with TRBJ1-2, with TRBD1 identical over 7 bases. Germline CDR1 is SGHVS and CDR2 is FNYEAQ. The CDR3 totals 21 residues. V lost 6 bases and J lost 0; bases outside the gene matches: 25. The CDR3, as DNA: TGTGCCAGCAGTCTCCACCGGGACAGCCCATCCTCACTTGACTCTAACTATGGCTACACCTTC. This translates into CASSLHRDSPSSLDSNYGYTF.

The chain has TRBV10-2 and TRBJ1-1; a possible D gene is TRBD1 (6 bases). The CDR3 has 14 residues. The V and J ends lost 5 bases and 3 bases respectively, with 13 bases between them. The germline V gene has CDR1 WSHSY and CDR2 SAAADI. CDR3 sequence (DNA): TGCGCCAGCAGTAGGATGTGGACAGACACTGAAGCTTTCTTT. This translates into CASSRMWTDTEAFF.

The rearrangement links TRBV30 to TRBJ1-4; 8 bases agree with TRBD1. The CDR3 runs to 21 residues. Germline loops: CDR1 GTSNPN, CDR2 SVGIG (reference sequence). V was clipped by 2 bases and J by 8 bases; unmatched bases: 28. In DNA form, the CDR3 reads TGTGCCTGGAGTCCCCCGGTGACAGGGGCCTTCTCTCGTCCCTATAGGGAAAAACTGTTTTTT. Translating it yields CAWSPPVTGAFSRPYREKLFF.

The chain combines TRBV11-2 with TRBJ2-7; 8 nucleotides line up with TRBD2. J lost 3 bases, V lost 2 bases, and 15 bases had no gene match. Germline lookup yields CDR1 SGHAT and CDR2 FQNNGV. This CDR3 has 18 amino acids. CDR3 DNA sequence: TGTGCCAGCAGCTTAAGGCTAGCGGGCGGGGTATCCTTCTACGAGCAGTACTTC. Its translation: CASSLRLAGGVSFYEQYF. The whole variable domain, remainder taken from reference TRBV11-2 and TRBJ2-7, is EAGVAQSPRYKIIEKRQSVAFWCNPISGHATLYWYQQILGQGPKLLIQFQNNGVVDDSQLPKDRFSAERLKGVDSTLKIQPAKLEDSAVYLCASSLRLAGGVSFYEQYFGPGTRLTVT.

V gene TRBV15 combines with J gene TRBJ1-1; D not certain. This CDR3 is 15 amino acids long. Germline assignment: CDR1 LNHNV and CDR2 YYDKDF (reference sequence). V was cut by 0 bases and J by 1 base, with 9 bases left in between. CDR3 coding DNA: TGTGCCACCAGCAGAGATGGCAGACAGAACACTGAAGCTTTCTTT. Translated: CATSRDGRQNTEAFF.

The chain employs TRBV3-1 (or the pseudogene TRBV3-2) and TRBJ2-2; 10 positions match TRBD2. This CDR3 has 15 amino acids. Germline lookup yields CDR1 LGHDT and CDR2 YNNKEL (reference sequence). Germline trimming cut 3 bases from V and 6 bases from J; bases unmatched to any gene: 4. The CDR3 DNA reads TGTGCCAGCAGCCACGGCACTAGCGGGGCCGGGGAGCTGTTTTTT. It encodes CASSHGTSGAGELFF.

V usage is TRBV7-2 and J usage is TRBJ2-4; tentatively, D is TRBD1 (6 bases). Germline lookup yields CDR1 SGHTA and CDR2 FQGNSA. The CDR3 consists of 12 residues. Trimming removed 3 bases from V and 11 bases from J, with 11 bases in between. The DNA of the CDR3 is TGTGCCAGCAGCTTTAAGGGGGATTTTCAGTACTTC. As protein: CASSFKGDFQYF.

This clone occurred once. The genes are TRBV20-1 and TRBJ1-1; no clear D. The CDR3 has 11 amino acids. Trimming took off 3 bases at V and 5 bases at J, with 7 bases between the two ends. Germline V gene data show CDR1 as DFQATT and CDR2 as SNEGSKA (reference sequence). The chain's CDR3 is CSASSPTEAFF. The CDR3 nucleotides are TGCAGTGCTAGTTCCCCGACTGAAGCTTTCTTT.

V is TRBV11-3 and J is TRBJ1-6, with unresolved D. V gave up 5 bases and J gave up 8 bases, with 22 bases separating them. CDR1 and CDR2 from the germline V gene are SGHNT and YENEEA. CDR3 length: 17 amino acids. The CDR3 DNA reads TGTGCCAGCAGCCCTAGAGTGGAGCGGGGATTGGATTCACCCCTCCACTTT. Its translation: CASSPRVERGLDSPLHF.

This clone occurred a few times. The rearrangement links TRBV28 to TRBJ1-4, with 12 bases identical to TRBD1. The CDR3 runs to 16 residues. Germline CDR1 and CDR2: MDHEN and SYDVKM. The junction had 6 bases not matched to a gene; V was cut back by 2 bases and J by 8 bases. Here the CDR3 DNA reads TGTGCCAGCAGTTTACGAGGCGGGACAGGGGGCGAAAAACTGTTTTTT. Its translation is CASSLRGGTGGEKLFF. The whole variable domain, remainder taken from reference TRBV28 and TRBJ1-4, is DVKVTQSSRYLVKRTGEKVFLECVQDMDHENMFWYRQDPGLGLRLIYFSYDVKMKEKGDIPEGYSVSREKKERFSLILESASTNQTSMYLCASSLRGGTGGEKLFFGSGTQLSVL.

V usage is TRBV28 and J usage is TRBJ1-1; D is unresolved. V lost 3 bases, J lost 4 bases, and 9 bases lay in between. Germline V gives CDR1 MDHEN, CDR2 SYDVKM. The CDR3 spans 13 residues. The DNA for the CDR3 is TGTGCCAGCAGTTTTTCCCCCATCACTGAAGCTTTCTTT. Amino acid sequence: CASSFSPITEAFF.

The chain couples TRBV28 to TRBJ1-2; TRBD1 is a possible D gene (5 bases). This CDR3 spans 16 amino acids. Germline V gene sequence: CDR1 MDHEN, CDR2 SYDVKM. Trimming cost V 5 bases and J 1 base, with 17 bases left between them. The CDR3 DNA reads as TGTGCCAGCAGTCCCCCGGGGGGATCCCTTAACTATGGCTACACCTTC. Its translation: CASSPPGGSLNYGYTF.

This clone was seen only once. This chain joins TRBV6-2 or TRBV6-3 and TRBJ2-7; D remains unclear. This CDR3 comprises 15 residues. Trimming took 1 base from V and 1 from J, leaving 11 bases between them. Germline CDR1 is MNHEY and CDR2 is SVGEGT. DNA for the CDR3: TGTGCCAGCAGTTACTACAGTCCTTCATCCTACGAGCAGTACTTC. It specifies CASSYYSPSSYEQYF.

The CDR3 sequence is CASSLTAGGPHEQYF. The CDR3 DNA reads as TGTGCCAGCAGTTTAACGGCGGGAGGGCCCCACGAGCAGTACTTC. V gene TRBV28 combines with J gene TRBJ2-7; 9 nucleotides agree with TRBD2. The CDR3 has 15 amino acids. Per germline, CDR1 MDHEN and CDR2 SYDVKM. The V and J ends lost 2 bases and 5 bases, in that order; junction bases with no gene match: 7.

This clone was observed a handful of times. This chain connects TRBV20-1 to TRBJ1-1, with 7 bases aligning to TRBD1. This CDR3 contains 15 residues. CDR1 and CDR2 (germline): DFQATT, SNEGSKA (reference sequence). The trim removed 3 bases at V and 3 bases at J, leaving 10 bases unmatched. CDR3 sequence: CSASQLQGEDTEAFF. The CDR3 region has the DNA TGCAGTGCTAGTCAGCTCCAGGGGGAAGACACTGAAGCTTTCTTT.

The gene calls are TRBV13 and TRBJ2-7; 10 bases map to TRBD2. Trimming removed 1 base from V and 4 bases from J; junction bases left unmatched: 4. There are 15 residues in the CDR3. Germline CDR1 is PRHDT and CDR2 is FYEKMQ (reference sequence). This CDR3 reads CASSLALAGEYEQYF. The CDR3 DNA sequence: TGTGCCAGCAGCTTAGCTCTAGCGGGAGAATACGAGCAGTACTTC.

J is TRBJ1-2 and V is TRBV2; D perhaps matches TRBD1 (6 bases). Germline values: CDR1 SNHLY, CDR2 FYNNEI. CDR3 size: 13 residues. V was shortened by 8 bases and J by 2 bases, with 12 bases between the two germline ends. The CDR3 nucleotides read TGTGCCAGCCTTTCGAGGGGGAACTATGGCTACACCTTC. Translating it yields CASLSRGNYGYTF. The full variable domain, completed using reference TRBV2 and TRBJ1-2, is EPEVTQTPSHQVTQMGQEVILRCVPISNHLYFYWYRQILGQKVEFLVSFYNNEISEKSEIFDDQFSVERPDGSNFTLKIRSTKLEDSAMYFCASLSRGNYGYTFGSGTRLTVV.

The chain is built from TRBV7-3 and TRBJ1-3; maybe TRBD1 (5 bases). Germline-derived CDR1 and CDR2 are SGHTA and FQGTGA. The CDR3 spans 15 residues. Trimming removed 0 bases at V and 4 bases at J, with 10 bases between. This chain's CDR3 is CASSLTRTPGNTIYF. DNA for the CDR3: TGTGCCAGCAGCTTAACCCGGACACCGGGAAACACCATATATTTT.

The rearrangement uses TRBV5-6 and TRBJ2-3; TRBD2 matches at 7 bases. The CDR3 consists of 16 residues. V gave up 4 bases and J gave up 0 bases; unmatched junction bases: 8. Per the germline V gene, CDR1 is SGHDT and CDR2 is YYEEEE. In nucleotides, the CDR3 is TGTGCCAGCAGCAAAGCAGCGGGGCTTAGCACAGATACGCAGTATTTT. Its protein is CASSKAAGLSTDTQYF.

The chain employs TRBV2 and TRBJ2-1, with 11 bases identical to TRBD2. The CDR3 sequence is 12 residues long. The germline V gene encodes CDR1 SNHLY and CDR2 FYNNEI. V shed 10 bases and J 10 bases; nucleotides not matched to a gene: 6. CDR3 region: CATSGLADEQFF. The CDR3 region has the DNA TGTGCCACTTCGGGACTAGCGGACGAGCAGTTCTTC.

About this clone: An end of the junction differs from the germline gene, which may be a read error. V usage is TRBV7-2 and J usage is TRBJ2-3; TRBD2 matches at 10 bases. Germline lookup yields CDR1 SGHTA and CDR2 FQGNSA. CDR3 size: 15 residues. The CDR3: CASRLERGGKDTQYF. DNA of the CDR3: TGTGCCAGCAGGTTAGAGCGGGGGGGCAAGGATACGCAGTATTTT.